This T cell receptor (beta chain) was obtained from a study of T cell responses to AZD1222 COVID-19 vaccine. Study observations and caveats: Only a handful of people who got AZD1222 tested seropositive at baseline. Repertoires were obtained solely post-peak T cell response.

Assay: immunoSEQ multiplex PCR; the TCRdb copy retains only in-frame clones and omits some. The sample contains fewer than 120,000 clones, 81% of which appear only once. Turning to this clone: Its antigen remains unknown.

The sequence came from an adult in good health. This sample comprised peripheral blood, obtained on day 0 of AZD1222 vaccination.

CDR3: CASSISTLNSGTGMYEQFF. As DNA, the CDR3 is TGTGCCAGCTCGATATCCACCCTTAATTCCGGGACAGGGATGTATGAGCAGTTCTTC. J is TRBJ2-1 and V is TRBV18, with 9 bases fitting TRBD1. The V segment lost 6 bases and the J segment 8 bases; nucleotides outside the gene matches: 23. The CDR3 loop spans 19 amino acids. Germline V gene lookup returns CDR1 KGHSH and CDR2 LQKENI.